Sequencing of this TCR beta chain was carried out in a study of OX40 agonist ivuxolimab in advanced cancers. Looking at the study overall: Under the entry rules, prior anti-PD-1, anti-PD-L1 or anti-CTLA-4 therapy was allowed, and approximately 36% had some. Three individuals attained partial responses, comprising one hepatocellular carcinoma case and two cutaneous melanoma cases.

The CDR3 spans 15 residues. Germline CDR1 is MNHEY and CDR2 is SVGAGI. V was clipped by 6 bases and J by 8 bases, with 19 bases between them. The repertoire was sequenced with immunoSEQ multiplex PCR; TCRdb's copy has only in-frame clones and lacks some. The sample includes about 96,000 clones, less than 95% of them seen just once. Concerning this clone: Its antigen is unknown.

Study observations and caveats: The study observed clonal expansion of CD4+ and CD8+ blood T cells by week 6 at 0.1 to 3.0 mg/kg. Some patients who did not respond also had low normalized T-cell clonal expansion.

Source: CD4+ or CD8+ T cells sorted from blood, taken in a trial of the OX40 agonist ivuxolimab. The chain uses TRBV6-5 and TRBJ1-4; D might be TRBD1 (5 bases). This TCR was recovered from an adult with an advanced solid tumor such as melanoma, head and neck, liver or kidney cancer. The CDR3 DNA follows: TGTGCCAGCAGCCAAGCCGGGGCCTCCGGAGAAAAACTGTTTTTT. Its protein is CASSQAGASGEKLFF.